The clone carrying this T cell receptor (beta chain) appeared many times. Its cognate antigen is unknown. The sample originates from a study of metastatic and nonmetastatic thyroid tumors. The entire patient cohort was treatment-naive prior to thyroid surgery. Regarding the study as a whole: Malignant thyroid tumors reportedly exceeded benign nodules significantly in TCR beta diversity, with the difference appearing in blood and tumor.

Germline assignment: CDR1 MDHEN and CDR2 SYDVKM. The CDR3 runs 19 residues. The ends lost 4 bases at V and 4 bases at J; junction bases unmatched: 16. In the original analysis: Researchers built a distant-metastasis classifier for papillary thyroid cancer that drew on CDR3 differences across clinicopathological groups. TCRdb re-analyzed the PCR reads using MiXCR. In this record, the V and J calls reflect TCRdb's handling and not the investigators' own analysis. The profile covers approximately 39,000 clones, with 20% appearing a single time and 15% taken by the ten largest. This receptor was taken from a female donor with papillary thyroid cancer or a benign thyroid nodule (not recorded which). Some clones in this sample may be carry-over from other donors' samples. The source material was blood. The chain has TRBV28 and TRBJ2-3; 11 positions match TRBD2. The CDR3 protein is CASSSKATSGMNVADTQYF. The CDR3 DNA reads TGTGCCAGCAGTTCCAAGGCGACTAGCGGGATGAATGTGGCAGATACGCAGTATTTT.